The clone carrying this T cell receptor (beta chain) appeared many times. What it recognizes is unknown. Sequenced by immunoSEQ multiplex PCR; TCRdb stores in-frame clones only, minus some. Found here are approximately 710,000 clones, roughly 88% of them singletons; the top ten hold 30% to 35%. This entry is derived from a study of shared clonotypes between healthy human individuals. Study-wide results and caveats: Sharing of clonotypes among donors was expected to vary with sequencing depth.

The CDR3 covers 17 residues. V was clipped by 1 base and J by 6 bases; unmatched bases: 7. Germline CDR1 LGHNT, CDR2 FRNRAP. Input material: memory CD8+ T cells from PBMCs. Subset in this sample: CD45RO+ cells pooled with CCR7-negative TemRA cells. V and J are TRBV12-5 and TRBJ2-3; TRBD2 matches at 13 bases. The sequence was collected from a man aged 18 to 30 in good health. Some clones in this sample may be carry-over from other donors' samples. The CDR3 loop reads CASGLGLAGGVADTQYF. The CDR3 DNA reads TGTGCTAGTGGTTTGGGACTAGCGGGGGGAGTCGCGGATACGCAGTATTTT.